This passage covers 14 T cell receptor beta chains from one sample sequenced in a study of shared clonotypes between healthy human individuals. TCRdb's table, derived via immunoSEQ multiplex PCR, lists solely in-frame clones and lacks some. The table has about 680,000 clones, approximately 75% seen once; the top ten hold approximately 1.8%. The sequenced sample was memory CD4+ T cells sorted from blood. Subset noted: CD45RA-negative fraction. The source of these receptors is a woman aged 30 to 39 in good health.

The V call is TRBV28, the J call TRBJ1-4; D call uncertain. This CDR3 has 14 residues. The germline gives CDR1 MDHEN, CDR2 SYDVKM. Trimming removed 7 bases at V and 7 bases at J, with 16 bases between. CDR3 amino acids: CASTKGQVREKLFF. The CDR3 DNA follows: TGTGCCAGCACCAAGGGTCAGGTCCGTGAAAAACTGTTTTTT.

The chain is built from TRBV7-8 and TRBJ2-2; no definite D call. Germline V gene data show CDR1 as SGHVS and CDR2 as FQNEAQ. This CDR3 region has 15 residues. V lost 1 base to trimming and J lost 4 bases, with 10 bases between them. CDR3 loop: CASSLGLTVTGELFF. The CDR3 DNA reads TGTGCCAGCAGCTTAGGACTTACAGTCACCGGGGAGCTGTTTTTT.

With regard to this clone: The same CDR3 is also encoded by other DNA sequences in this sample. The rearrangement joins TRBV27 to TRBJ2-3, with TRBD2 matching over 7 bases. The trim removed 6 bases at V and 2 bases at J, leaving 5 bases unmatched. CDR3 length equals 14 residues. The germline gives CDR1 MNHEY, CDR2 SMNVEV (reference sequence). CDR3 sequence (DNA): TGTGCCAGCAGGTCACAGCGGGACACAGATACGCAGTATTTT. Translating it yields CASRSQRDTDTQYF.

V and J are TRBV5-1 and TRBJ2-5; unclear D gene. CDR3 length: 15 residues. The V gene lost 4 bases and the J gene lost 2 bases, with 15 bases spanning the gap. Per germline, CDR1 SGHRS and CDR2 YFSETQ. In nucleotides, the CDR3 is TGCGCCAGCAGCCCGGGTCCAGGCCTACAAGAGACCCAGTACTTC. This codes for CASSPGPGLQETQYF.

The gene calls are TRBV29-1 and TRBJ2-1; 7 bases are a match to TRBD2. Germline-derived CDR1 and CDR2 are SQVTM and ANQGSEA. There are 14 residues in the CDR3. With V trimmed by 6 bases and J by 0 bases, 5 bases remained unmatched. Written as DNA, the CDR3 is TGCAGCGTGACGGGGGGAGCCTCCTACAATGAGCAGTTCTTC. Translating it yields CSVTGGASYNEQFF.

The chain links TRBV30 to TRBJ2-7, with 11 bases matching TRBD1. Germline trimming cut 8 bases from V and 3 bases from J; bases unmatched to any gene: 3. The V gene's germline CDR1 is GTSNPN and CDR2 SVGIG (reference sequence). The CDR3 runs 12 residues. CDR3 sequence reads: CALGTGGYEQYF. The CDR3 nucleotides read TGTGCCCTCGGGACAGGGGGCTACGAGCAGTACTTC.

CDR3 coding DNA: TGTGCCAGCAGCTTGGGAGGCATAAGTGCTTTCTTT. This gives the protein CASSLGGISAFF. J is TRBJ1-1 and V is TRBV5-8; no clear D. V was cut by 0 bases and J by 11 bases, with 11 bases left in between. The CDR3 extends over 12 amino acids. Germline V gene data show CDR1 as SGHTS and CDR2 as YDEGEE.

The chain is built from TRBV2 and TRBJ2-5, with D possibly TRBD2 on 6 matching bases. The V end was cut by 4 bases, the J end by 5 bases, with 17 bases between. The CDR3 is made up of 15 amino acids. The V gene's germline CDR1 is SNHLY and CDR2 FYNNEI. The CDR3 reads CASSGDRGRWETQYF. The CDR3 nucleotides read TGTGCCAGCAGTGGGGATCGGGGGAGGTGGGAGACCCAGTACTTC.

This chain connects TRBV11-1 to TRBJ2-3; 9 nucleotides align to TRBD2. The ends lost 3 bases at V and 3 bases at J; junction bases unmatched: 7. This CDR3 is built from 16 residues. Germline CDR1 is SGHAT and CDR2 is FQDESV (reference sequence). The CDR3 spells CASSFGLALSTDTQYF. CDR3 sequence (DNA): TGTGCCAGCAGCTTTGGACTAGCGCTCTCAACAGATACGCAGTATTTT.

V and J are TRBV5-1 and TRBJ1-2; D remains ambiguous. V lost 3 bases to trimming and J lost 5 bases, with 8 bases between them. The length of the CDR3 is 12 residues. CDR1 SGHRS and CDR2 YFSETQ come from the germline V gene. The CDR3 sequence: CASSSERYGYTF. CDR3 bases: TGCGCCAGCAGCTCGGAGAGGTATGGCTACACCTTC.

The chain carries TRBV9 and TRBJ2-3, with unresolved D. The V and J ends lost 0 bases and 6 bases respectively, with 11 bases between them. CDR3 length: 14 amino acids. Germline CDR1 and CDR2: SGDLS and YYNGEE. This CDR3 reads CASSVVGISDTQYF. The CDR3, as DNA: TGTGCCAGCAGCGTAGTAGGGATATCGGATACGCAGTATTTT.

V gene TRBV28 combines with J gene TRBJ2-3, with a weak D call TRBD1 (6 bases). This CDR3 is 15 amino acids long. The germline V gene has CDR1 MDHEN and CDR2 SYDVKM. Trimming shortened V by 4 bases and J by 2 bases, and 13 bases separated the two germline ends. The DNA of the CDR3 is TGTGCCAGCAGTTACGGGCAGGGGTCCACAGATACGCAGTATTTT. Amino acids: CASSYGQGSTDTQYF. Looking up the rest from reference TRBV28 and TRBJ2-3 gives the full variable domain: DVKVTQSSRYLVKRTGEKVFLECVQDMDHENMFWYRQDPGLGLRLIYFSYDVKMKEKGDIPEGYSVSREKKERFSLILESASTNQTSMYLCASSYGQGSTDTQYFGPGTRLTVL.

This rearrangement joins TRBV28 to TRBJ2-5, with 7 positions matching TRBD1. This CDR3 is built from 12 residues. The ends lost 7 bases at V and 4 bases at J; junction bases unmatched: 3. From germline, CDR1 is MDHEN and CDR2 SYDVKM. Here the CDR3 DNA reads TGTGCCAGCAAGAACAGGGGAGAGACCCAGTACTTC. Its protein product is CASKNRGETQYF.

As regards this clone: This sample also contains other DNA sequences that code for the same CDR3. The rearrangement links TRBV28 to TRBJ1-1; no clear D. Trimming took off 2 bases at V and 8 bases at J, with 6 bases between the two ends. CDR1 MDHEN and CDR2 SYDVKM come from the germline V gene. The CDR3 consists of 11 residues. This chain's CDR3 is CASSLRREAFF. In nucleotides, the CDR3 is TGTGCCAGCAGTTTACGCAGGGAAGCTTTCTTT.